This T cell receptor (beta chain) appears in the sequencing data of a study of technical replicates of blood from a few donors. This CDR3 spans 12 amino acids. Germline CDR1 and CDR2: SGHRS and YFSETQ. V lost 0 bases, J lost 8 bases, and 8 bases lay in between. The method was immunoSEQ multiplex PCR; TCRdb's version includes in-frame clones alone and lacks a portion of them. The sample lists approximately 81,000 clones, roughly four fifths occurring once. The sequence was collected from a human donor in good health. Some clones in this sample may be carry-over from other donors' samples. Sequenced input: PBMCs. V gene TRBV5-1 combines with J gene TRBJ1-2, with D unresolved. CDR3 region: CASSLDGVGYTF. Written as DNA, the CDR3 is TGCGCCAGCAGCTTGGACGGGGTAGGCTACACCTTC. Full variable domain (rest looked up from reference TRBV5-1 and TRBJ1-2): KAGVTQTPRYLIKTRGQQVTLSCSPISGHRSVSWYQQTPGQGLQFLFEYFSETQRNKGNFPGRFSGRQFSNSRSEMNVSTLELGDSALYLCASSLDGVGYTFGSGTRLTVV.